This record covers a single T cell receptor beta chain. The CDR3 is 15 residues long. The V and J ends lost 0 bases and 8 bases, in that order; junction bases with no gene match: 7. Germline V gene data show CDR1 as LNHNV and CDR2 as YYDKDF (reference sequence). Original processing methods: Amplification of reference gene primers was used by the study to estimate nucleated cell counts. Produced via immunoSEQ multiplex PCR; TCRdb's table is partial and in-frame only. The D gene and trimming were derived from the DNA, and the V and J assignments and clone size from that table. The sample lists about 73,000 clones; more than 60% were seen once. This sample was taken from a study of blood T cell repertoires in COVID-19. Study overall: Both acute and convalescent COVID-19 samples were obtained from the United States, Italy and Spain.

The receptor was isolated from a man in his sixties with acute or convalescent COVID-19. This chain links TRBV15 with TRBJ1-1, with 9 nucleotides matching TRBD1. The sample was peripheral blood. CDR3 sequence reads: CATSRDSQGAGEAFF. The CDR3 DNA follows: TGTGCCACCAGCAGAGACTCACAGGGGGCAGGAGAAGCTTTCTTT.